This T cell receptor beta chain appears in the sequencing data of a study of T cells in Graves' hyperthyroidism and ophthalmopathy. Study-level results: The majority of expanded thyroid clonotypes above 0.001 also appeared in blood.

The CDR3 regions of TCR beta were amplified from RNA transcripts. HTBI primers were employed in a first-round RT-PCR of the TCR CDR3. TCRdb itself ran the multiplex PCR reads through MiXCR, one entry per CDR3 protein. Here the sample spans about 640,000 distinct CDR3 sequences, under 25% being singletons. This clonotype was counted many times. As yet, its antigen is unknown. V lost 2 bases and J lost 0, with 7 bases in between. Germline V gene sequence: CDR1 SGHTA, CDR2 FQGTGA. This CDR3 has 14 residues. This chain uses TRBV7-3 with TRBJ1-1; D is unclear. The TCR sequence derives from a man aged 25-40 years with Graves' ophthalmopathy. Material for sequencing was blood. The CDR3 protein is CASSLRTVNTEAFF. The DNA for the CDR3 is TGTGCCAGCAGCTTACGGACGGTGAACACTGAAGCTTTCTTT.